These 19 T cell receptor beta chains came from one sample sequenced in a study of shared clonotypes between healthy human individuals. Clones were sequenced by immunoSEQ multiplex PCR, and TCRdb holds only the in-frame ones, with some missing. The sample gives about 600,000 clones, roughly 72% of which show up once; around 12% is in the top ten. What was sequenced was PBMCs. The receptor source for this set is a woman in her forties in good health. Some clones in this sample may be carry-over from other donors' samples.

This chain links TRBV6-6 with TRBJ2-1; the match to TRBD2 covers 10 bases. Looked up from germline, CDR1 is MNHNY and CDR2 is SVGAGI (reference sequence). V dropped 4 bases and J dropped 8; count of bases not matched to a gene: 8. CDR3 length: 15 amino acids. CDR3 sequence reads: CASSCGLAGVDEQFF. In nucleotides, the CDR3 is TGTGCCAGCAGTTGCGGCCTAGCGGGAGTGGATGAGCAGTTCTTC.

V and J are TRBV11-3 and TRBJ2-5; 8 positions agree with TRBD1. This CDR3 has 13 residues. Germline loops: CDR1 SGHNT, CDR2 YENEEA. V gave up 4 bases and J gave up 3 bases; unmatched junction bases: 1. The CDR3 loop reads CASSWDRKETQYF. The CDR3 DNA reads as TGTGCCAGCAGCTGGGACAGGAAAGAGACCCAGTACTTC.

This sequence joins TRBV4-2 and TRBJ1-5; D gene unclear. Germline-derived CDR1 and CDR2 are LGHNA and YNFKEQ. V was pared by 5 bases and J by 0 bases, with 23 bases between. The CDR3 contains 19 residues. CDR3 nucleotide sequence: TGTGCCAGCAGCTGCGGGCGGATCGGGCCCCTTTATAGCAATCAGCCCCAGCATTTT. It encodes CASSCGRIGPLYSNQPQHF.

This clone was seen a few times. The J gene is TRBJ2-6, the V gene TRBV7-9; D is ambiguous. This CDR3 spans 15 amino acids. The germline V gene has CDR1 SEHNR and CDR2 FQNEAQ (reference sequence). V lost 5 bases and J 2 bases, leaving 10 bases between the germline ends. In DNA, the CDR3 is TGTGCCAGCAGCCCAATAGCAGCTGGGGCCAACGTCCTGACTTTC. This sequence encodes CASSPIAAGANVLTF.

The sample holds one count of this clone. V is TRBV7-3 and J is TRBJ2-1; D might be TRBD2 (6 bases). The CDR3 length is 16 residues. CDR1 is SGHTA and CDR2 is FQGTGA in the germline V gene. Trimming left V 5 bases short and J 4 bases short, with 18 bases between. This chain's CDR3 is CASSATLDGTYNEQFF. In nucleotides, the CDR3 is TGTGCCAGCAGCGCCACCCTAGACGGGACTTACAATGAGCAGTTCTTC.

Here the CDR3 reads CASSLGRIQETQYF. In nucleotides, the CDR3 is TGTGCCAGCAGCTTAGGGAGAATCCAAGAGACCCAGTACTTC. This chain links TRBV7-2 with TRBJ2-5; D is unresolved. Germline V gene sequence: CDR1 SGHTA, CDR2 FQGNSA. The CDR3 has 14 residues. Deletions cut 1 base from V and 1 base from J, with 7 bases between.

The V and J genes are TRBV29-1 and TRBJ2-5; tentative D call: TRBD1 (5 bases). The CDR3 covers 16 residues. Germline values: CDR1 SQVTM, CDR2 ANQGSEA. V was clipped by 3 bases and J by 4 bases, with 21 bases between them. The CDR3 DNA is TGCAGCGTTGACGGTCTCGGCAGGGTTGGATCAGAGACCCAGTACTTC. This encodes CSVDGLGRVGSETQYF.

This clone was observed a single time. The J gene is TRBJ2-5, the V gene TRBV15; 8 bases match TRBD1. Trimming cost V 3 bases and J 2 bases; bases outside gene matches: 2. The CDR3 contains 14 residues. Germline V lookup: CDR1 LNHNV, CDR2 YYDKDF (reference sequence). CDR3 in DNA: TGTGCCACCAGCAGGGACAGGGTGCAAGAGACCCAGTACTTC. This encodes CATSRDRVQETQYF.

The CDR3 protein is CASTSTLYEQYF. For the CDR3, the DNA is TGTGCCAGCACCTCAACCCTTTACGAGCAGTACTTC. V is TRBV28 and J is TRBJ2-7; D gene ambiguous. The CDR3 covers 12 residues. Trimming shortened V by 7 bases and J by 4 bases, and 11 bases separated the two germline ends. Germline CDR1 reads MDHEN; CDR2 reads SYDVKM.

This chain links TRBV30 with TRBJ2-7, with D possibly being TRBD2 (5 bases). The CDR3 spans 14 residues. Germline CDR1 and CDR2: GTSNPN and SVGIG (reference sequence). Between the trimmed V and J ends, which lost 2 bases and 3 bases, there was a span of 14 bases. CDR3 residues: CAWSRGNTNYEQYF. The CDR3 DNA reads TGTGCCTGGAGTCGGGGAAATACTAACTACGAGCAGTACTTC.

The rearrangement uses TRBV7-6 and TRBJ1-1; no clear D gene. The germline V gene has CDR1 SGHVS and CDR2 FNYEAQ. The V and J ends lost 5 bases and 1 base respectively, with 11 bases between them. This CDR3 has 14 amino acids. CDR3 sequence: CASSTGRSNTEAFF. Here the CDR3 DNA reads TGTGCCAGCAGCACCGGACGCTCGAACACTGAAGCTTTCTTT.

As to this clone: A much larger clone differs by one base, so this may be a read error. The V call is TRBV5-1, the J call TRBJ1-1; no reliable D call. This CDR3 is 14 amino acids long. The V gene's germline CDR1 is SGHRS and CDR2 YFSETQ. CDR3 sequence reads: CTSSPRVEGTEAFF. The CDR3, as DNA: TGCACCAGCAGCCCGAGAGTGGAGGGCACTGAAGCTTTCTTT.

With respect to this clone: The same CDR3 arises from other DNA sequences in this sample as well. This rearrangement joins TRBV7-2 to TRBJ2-7; TRBD2 is a possible D gene (6 bases). The V end lost 0 bases, the J end lost 4 bases, and 10 bases lay between the germline ends. This CDR3 is 14 amino acids long. Germline assignment: CDR1 SGHTA and CDR2 FQGNSA. CDR3 sequence: CASSLAGGRYEQYF. The CDR3, as DNA: TGTGCCAGCAGCTTAGCGGGAGGACGATACGAGCAGTACTTC.

The chain uses TRBV6-5 and TRBJ2-5; 11 bases map to TRBD2. This CDR3 region has 15 residues. V lost 6 bases and J lost 5; bases outside the gene matches: 8. In germline, CDR1 is MNHEY, CDR2 SVGAGI. CDR3 in DNA: TGTGCCAGCAGCCTTAGCGGGAGGGCCGGGGAGACCCAGTACTTC. Its protein is CASSLSGRAGETQYF.

This clone was recorded a few times. The V call is TRBV13, the J call TRBJ2-7, with TRBD2 identical over 11 bases. V dropped 4 bases and J dropped 4; count of bases not matched to a gene: 3. Per germline, CDR1 PRHDT and CDR2 FYEKMQ (reference sequence). The CDR3 runs 14 residues. The CDR3 is CASSSWTSGYEQYF. In nucleotides, the CDR3 is TGTGCCAGCAGCTCCTGGACTAGCGGGTACGAGCAGTACTTC.

The chain is built from TRBV5-1 and TRBJ2-5; D is ambiguous. Germline CDR1 reads SGHRS; CDR2 reads YFSETQ. Between the trimmed V and J ends, which lost 0 bases and 5 bases, there was a span of 14 bases. The CDR3 runs 15 residues. The CDR3 spells CASSLVPGHRETQYF. The CDR3 DNA reads as TGCGCCAGCAGCTTGGTACCGGGCCATCGGGAGACCCAGTACTTC. The variable domain in full, completed from reference TRBV5-1 and TRBJ2-5, reads KAGVTQTPRYLIKTRGQQVTLSCSPISGHRSVSWYQQTPGQGLQFLFEYFSETQRNKGNFPGRFSGRQFSNSRSEMNVSTLELGDSALYLCASSLVPGHRETQYFGPGTRLLVL.

The chain recombines TRBV15 with TRBJ2-3; D is possibly TRBD2 (6 bases). This CDR3 has 16 amino acids. Trimming cost V 0 bases and J 7 bases, with 17 bases left between them. Germline CDR1 LNHNV, CDR2 YYDKDF (reference sequence). The DNA for the CDR3 is TGTGCCACCAGCAGAGAACCGGGACTGACGACAAATACGCAGTATTTT. Translation gives CATSREPGLTTNTQYF.

This sequence joins TRBV7-2 and TRBJ1-5; D remains unclear. This CDR3 spans 16 amino acids. V dropped 5 bases and J dropped 2 bases, with 16 bases sitting between them. Germline assignment: CDR1 SGHTA and CDR2 FQGNSA. This CDR3 reads CASSTESAFGNQPQHF. CDR3 nucleotides: TGTGCCAGCAGCACAGAGTCGGCTTTCGGCAATCAGCCCCAGCATTTT.

The rearrangement uses TRBV7-7 and TRBJ2-7; D is uncertain. This CDR3 spans 13 amino acids. From germline, CDR1 is SSHAT and CDR2 FNYEAQ (reference sequence). Trimming left V 1 base short and J 4 bases short, with 8 bases between. CDR3 sequence: CASSLGVLYEQYF. CDR3 nucleotides: TGTGCCAGCAGCTTAGGTGTATTGTACGAGCAGTACTTC.